Below, 9 T cell receptor beta chains from the same sample are listed, as sequenced in a study of blood T cell repertoires in COVID-19. Method: immunoSEQ multiplex PCR; TCRdb's copy keeps in-frame clones and lacks some. The table records approximately 180,000 clones, approximately 83% of them present only once. Material: peripheral blood. The receptors originated from a human donor with active or convalescent COVID-19. The donor label of this sample is uncertain.

This sequence joins TRBV10-3 and TRBJ1-5; no clear D gene. V lost 0 bases to trimming and J lost 0 bases, with 6 bases between them. The CDR3 spans 15 residues. Germline V gene data show CDR1 as ENHRY and CDR2 as SYGVKD. The CDR3 sequence is CAISESRDSNQPQHF. In DNA form, the CDR3 reads TGTGCCATCAGTGAGTCTAGAGATAGCAATCAGCCCCAGCATTTT.

This chain links TRBV11-2 with TRBJ2-2; no definite D call. The V end was cut by 5 bases, the J end by 8 bases, with 18 bases between. The CDR3 spans 15 residues. Germline V gives CDR1 SGHAT, CDR2 FQNNGV. The CDR3 nucleotides are TGTGCCAGCAGCCGCCGATCCCTGATGACAGGGGAGCTGTTTTTT. Its translation: CASSRRSLMTGELFF.

A single count supports this clone. The chain employs TRBV10-2 and TRBJ2-1; the D gene is possibly TRBD1 (6 bases). The germline CDR1 and CDR2 sequences are WSHSY and SAAADI. The V and J ends lost 8 bases and 10 bases respectively, with 18 bases between them. The CDR3 covers 13 residues. The CDR3 nucleotides are TGCGCCAGCGGGGGAGTTCGGGACACCGAGCAGTTCTTC. This translates into CASGGVRDTEQFF.

The V gene is TRBV7-2, the J gene TRBJ2-2; 7 bases match TRBD2. The CDR3 has 16 residues. V was pared by 2 bases and J by 1 base, with 4 bases of the junction left unmatched. The germline gives CDR1 SGHTA, CDR2 FQGNSA. In DNA form, the CDR3 reads TGTGCCAGCAGCTTAATGCGGGGGATGAACACCGGGGAGCTGTTTTTT. This sequence encodes CASSLMRGMNTGELFF.

This clone appeared a few times. The CDR3 sequence: CSVGTEFGGPQHF. DNA of the CDR3: TGCAGCGTTGGAACAGAGTTCGGTGGGCCCCAGCATTTT. The chain combines TRBV29-1 with TRBJ1-5, with D unresolved. V was pared by 4 bases and J by 9 bases, with 16 bases between. The CDR3 has 13 residues. The germline V gene encodes CDR1 SQVTM and CDR2 ANQGSEA.

The V and J genes are TRBV5-4 and TRBJ1-1; tentatively, D is TRBD1 (5 bases). This CDR3 comprises 15 residues. With 0 bases removed from V and 2 bases from J, the gap between germline ends came to 11 bases. The germline CDR1 and CDR2 sequences are SGHNT and YYREEE (reference sequence). The CDR3 DNA reads TGTGCCAGCAGCTTGGGTGGGGCGGGAAACACTGAAGCTTTCTTT. Translating gives CASSLGGAGNTEAFF.

This chain uses TRBV11-3 with TRBJ2-1; 7 bases are shared with TRBD2. Germline CDR1 SGHNT, CDR2 YENEEA. The CDR3 sequence is 13 residues long. V lost 5 bases to trimming and J lost 5 bases; unmatched junction nucleotides: 3. The CDR3 spells CASSRSGNNEQFF. For the CDR3, the DNA is TGTGCCAGCAGCAGGAGCGGGAACAATGAGCAGTTCTTC.

J is TRBJ2-5 and V is TRBV7-6; D might be TRBD2 (6 bases). Trimming shortened V by 3 bases and J by 1 base, and 12 bases separated the two germline ends. The CDR3 extends over 15 amino acids. Germline loops: CDR1 SGHVS, CDR2 FNYEAQ. The CDR3 loop reads CASSFGGVPQETQYF. In nucleotides, the CDR3 is TGTGCCAGCAGCTTTGGCGGGGTACCCCAAGAGACCCAGTACTTC.

This clone was seen more than once but under ten times. The chain combines TRBV24-1 with TRBJ2-2; D is unresolved. The V gene lost 7 bases and the J gene lost 0 bases, with 8 bases spanning the gap. The germline V gene encodes CDR1 KGHDR and CDR2 SFDVKD. There are 14 residues in the CDR3. CDR3 bases: TGTGCCACCAGAGCGAGGTCGAACACCGGGGAGCTGTTTTTT. Its translation is CATRARSNTGELFF.